This section outlines one T cell receptor beta chain sequence together with its context. As yet, its antigen is unknown. This record belongs to a study of cytomegalovirus exposure and HLA in healthy donors. Study conclusions and caveats: A list of around 150 TCR beta chains associated with cytomegalovirus was given. In a later analysis, DRB1 alleles had the most associated TCRs; HLA-C alleles the fewest.

Primers for the PCR totalled 60 Vbeta and 13 Jbeta. Produced via immunoSEQ multiplex PCR; TCRdb's table is partial and in-frame only. Of approximately 85,000 clones detected, under 90% appear once; the ten largest clones hold roughly 32%. Sequencing used PBMCs. The TCR was taken from a man aged 50-60 years in good health and CMV-seropositive.

CDR3: CASSFPLAGGPRNEQFF. DNA for the CDR3: TGTGCCAGCAGCTTTCCATTAGCGGGAGGGCCTAGAAATGAGCAGTTCTTC. The genes are TRBV7-2 and TRBJ2-1; the match to TRBD2 covers 11 bases. V lost 3 bases to trimming and J lost 7 bases; unmatched junction nucleotides: 11. Germline CDR1 SGHTA, CDR2 FQGNSA. The CDR3 runs 17 residues.